Below, 5 T cell receptor beta chains from the same sample are listed, as sequenced in a study of CD8 T cells in ankylosing spondylitis. Study-level results: Among TCR beta sequences, a motif of about 8 highly homologous variants appeared characteristic of ankylosing spondylitis blood.

Via MiXCR, TCRdb re-called the 5' RACE reads, giving one row per CDR3 protein. Here the sample spans fewer than 550,000 distinct CDR3 sequences, approximately 5% being singletons. No antigen is known for these receptors. Sequencing was done on a sample of blood, either unsorted or a sorted T cell fraction (not recorded which). These receptors all come from a male donor with ankylosing spondylitis.

This clonotype was detected many times. V is TRBV7-2 and J is TRBJ2-1, with 8 bases identical to TRBD2. Germline assignment: CDR1 SGHTA and CDR2 FQGNSA. The CDR3 extends over 16 amino acids. Trimming took 5 bases from V and 7 from J; bases not matched to a gene: 13. CDR3: CASSPFGTSSMNEQFF. For the CDR3, the DNA is TGTGCCAGCAGCCCGTTCGGGACTAGTTCAATGAATGAGCAGTTCTTC.

In this sample, this clonotype turned up many times. V gene TRBV11-2 combines with J gene TRBJ1-3; possible D gene TRBD1, 6 bases. V was clipped by 4 bases and J by 0 bases, with 19 bases between them. CDR3 size: 18 residues. In germline, CDR1 is SGHAT, CDR2 FQNNGV. Here the CDR3 reads CASSSLYADRNSGNTIYF. The DNA of the CDR3 is TGTGCCAGCAGCTCCCTATACGCAGACAGGAACTCTGGAAACACCATATATTTT. The whole variable domain, remainder taken from reference TRBV11-2 and TRBJ1-3, is EAGVAQSPRYKIIEKRQSVAFWCNPISGHATLYWYQQILGQGPKLLIQFQNNGVVDDSQLPKDRFSAERLKGVDSTLKIQPAKLEDSAVYLCASSSLYADRNSGNTIYFGEGSWLTVV.

This clonotype was seen more than once but under ten times. The V call is TRBV5-1, the J call TRBJ2-3; D perhaps matches TRBD2 (5 bases). CDR1 is SGHRS, CDR2 YFSETQ, per germline. Between the trimmed V and J ends, which lost 1 base and 1 base, there was a span of 10 bases. The CDR3 totals 15 residues. As DNA, the CDR3 is TGCGCCAGCAGCTTGCAGCGGTGGGGCACAGATACGCAGTATTTT. Its translation is CASSLQRWGTDTQYF.

The chain recombines TRBV28 with TRBJ2-7, with 7 positions matching TRBD1. Germline V gene lookup returns CDR1 MDHEN and CDR2 SYDVKM. V lost 6 bases to trimming and J lost 0 bases; unmatched junction nucleotides: 5. This CDR3 spans 14 amino acids. The CDR3 sequence is CASRGTDSSYEQYF. The CDR3 nucleotides are TGTGCCAGCAGGGGGACAGATAGCTCCTACGAGCAGTACTTC.

This clonotype was detected many times. A much larger clone lies one base from this, so it may be a read error. The chain recombines TRBV7-3 with TRBJ1-1; no clear D. CDR1 and CDR2 (germline): SGHTA, FQGTGA. CDR3 size: 14 residues. V was shortened by 0 bases and J by 1 base, with 6 bases between the two germline ends. The chain's CDR3 is CASSLTVGNTEAFF. In DNA form, the CDR3 reads TGTGCCAGCAGCTTAACAGTGGGGAACACTGAAGCTTTCTTT.